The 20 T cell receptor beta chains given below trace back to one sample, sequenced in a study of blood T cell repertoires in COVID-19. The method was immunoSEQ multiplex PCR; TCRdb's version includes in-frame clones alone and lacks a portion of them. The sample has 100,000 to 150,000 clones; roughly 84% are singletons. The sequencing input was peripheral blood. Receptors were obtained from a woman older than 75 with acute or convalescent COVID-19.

DNA for the CDR3: TGCAGTGCTAGTGCCGCAGGGACAGATACGCAGTATTTT. Translating gives CSASAAGTDTQYF. V usage is TRBV20-1 and J usage is TRBJ2-3; D is possibly TRBD1 (5 bases). Trimming shortened V by 3 bases and J by 3 bases, and 10 bases separated the two germline ends. This CDR3 comprises 13 residues. CDR1 is DFQATT, CDR2 SNEGSKA, per germline (reference sequence).

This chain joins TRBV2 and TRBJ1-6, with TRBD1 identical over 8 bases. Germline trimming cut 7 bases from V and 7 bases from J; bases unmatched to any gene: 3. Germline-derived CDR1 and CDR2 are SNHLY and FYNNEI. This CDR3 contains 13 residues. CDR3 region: CASTGQGNSPLHF. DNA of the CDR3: TGTGCCAGCACCGGACAGGGCAATTCACCCCTCCACTTT.

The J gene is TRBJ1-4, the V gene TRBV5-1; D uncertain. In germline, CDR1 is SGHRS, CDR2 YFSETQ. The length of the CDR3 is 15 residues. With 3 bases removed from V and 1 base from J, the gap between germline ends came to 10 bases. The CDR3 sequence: CASSSAGRTNEKLFF. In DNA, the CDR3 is TGCGCCAGCAGCTCCGCCGGTAGAACTAATGAAAAACTGTTTTTT.

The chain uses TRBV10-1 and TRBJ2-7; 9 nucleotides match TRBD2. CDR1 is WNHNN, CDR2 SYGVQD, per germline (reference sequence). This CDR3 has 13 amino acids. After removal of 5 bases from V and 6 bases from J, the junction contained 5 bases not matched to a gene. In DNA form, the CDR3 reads TGCGCCAGCAGTCCGGGACTAGCAGGCGAGCAGTACTTC. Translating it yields CASSPGLAGEQYF.

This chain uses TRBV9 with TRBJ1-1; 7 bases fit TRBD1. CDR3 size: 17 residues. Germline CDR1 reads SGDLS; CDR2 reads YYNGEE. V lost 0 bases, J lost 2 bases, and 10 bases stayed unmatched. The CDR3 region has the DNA TGTGCCAGCAGCGTAGACGGTTGGGACAGCAGAAACACTGAAGCTTTCTTT. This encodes CASSVDGWDSRNTEAFF.

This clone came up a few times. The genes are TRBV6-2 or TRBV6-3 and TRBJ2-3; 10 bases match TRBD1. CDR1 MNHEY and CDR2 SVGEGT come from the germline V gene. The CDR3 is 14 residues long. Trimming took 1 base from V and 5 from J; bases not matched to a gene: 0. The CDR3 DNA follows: TGTGCCAGCAGTTACTGGACAGGGGGAGATACGCAGTATTTT. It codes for CASSYWTGGDTQYF.

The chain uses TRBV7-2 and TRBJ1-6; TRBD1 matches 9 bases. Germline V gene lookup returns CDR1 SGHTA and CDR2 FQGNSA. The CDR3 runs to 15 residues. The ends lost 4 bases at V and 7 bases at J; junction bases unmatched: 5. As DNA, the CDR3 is TGTGCCAGCAGCTGGGACAGGGCTGGCAATTCACCCCTCCACTTT. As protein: CASSWDRAGNSPLHF.

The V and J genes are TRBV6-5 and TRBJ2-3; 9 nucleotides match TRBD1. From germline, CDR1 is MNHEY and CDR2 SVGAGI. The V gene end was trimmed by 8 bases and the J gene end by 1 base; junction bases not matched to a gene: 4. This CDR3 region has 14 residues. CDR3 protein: CASLRDRGTDTQYF. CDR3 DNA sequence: TGTGCCAGCCTCCGGGACAGGGGCACAGATACGCAGTATTTT.

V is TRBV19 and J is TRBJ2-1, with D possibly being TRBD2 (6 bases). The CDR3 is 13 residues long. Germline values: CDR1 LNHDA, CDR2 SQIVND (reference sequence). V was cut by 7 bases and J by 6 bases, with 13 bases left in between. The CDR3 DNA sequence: TGTGCCAGTACTCCGGACGGGGGCAATGAGCAGTTCTTC. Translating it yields CASTPDGGNEQFF. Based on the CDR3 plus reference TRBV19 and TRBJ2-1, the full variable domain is DGGITQSPKYLFRKEGQNVTLSCEQNLNHDAMYWYRQDPGQGLRLIYYSQIVNDFQKGDIAEGYSVSREKKESFPLTVTSAQKNPTAFYLCASTPDGGNEQFFGPGTRLTVL.

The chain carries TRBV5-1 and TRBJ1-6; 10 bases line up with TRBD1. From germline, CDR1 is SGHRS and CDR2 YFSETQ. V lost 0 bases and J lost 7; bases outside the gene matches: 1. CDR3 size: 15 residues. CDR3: CASSLGTGGNSPLHF. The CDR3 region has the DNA TGCGCCAGCAGCTTGGGGACAGGGGGGAATTCACCCCTCCACTTT.

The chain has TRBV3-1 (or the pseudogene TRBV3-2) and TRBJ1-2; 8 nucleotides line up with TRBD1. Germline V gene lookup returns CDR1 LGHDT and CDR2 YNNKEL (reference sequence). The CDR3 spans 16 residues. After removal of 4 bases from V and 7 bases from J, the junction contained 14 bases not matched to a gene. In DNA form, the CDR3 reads TGTGCCAGCAGCCTGGCATCCAGGGGGCCCCAAGGTGGCTACACCTTC. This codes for CASSLASRGPQGGYTF.

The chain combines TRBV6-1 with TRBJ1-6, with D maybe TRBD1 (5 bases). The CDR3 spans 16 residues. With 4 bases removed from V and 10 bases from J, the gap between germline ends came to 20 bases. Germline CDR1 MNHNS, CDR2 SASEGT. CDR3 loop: CASSALGGTGKSPLHF. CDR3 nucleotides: TGTGCCAGCAGTGCTCTGGGCGGGACGGGAAAATCACCCCTCCACTTT.

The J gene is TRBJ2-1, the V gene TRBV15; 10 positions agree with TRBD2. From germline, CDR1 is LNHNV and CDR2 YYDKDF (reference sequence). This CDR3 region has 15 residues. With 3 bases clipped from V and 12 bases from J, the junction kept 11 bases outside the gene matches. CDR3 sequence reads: CATSSPPSSGRGQFF. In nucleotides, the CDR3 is TGTGCCACCAGCAGTCCTCCCTCGAGCGGGAGGGGGCAGTTCTTC.

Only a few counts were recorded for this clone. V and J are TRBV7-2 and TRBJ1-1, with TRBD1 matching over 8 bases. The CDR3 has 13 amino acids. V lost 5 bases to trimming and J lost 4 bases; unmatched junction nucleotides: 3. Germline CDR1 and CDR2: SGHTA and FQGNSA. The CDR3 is CASSGQGVTEAFF. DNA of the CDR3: TGTGCCAGCAGCGGACAGGGTGTCACTGAAGCTTTCTTT.

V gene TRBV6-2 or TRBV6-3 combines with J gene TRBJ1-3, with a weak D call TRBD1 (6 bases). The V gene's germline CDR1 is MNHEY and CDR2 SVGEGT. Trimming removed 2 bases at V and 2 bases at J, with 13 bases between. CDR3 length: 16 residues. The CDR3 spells CASSYRPAGAGNTIYF. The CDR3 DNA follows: TGTGCCAGCAGTTACAGGCCTGCAGGGGCTGGAAACACCATATATTTT.

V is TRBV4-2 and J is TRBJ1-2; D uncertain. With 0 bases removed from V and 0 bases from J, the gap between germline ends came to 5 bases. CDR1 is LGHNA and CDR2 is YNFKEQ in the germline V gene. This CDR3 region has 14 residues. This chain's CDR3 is CASSQETANYGYTF. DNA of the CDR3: TGTGCCAGCAGCCAAGAAACAGCTAACTATGGCTACACCTTC.

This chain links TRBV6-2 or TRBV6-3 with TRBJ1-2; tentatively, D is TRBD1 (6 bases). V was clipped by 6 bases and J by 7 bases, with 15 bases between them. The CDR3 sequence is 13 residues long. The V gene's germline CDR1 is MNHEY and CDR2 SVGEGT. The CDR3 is CASSPGQNGGYTF. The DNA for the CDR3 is TGTGCCAGCAGCCCCGGACAGAATGGTGGCTACACCTTC.

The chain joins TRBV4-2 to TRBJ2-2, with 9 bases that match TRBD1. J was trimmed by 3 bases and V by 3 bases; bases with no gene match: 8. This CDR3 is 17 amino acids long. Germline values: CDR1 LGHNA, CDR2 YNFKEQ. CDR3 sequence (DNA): TGTGCCAGCAGCCATCCCGGGACAGGGACATACACCGGGGAGCTGTTTTTT. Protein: CASSHPGTGTYTGELFF.

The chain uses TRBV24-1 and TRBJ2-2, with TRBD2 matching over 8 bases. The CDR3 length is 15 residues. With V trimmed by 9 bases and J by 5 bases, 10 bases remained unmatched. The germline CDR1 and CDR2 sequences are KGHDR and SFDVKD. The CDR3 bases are TGTGCCACCGTGCAAGCGGGAGTGGGGACCGGGGAGCTGTTTTTT. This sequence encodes CATVQAGVGTGELFF.

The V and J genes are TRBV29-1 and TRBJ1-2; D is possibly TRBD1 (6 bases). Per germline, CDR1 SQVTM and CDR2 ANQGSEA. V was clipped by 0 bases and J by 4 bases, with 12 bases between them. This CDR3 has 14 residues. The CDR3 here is CSVEDRGGSYGYTF. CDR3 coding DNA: TGCAGCGTTGAAGATCGGGGGGGCAGCTATGGCTACACCTTC.